A single sample gave rise to the 27 T cell receptor beta chains below, sequenced in a study of blood T cells in healthy people across ages. A second PCR, run for about 7 to 12 cycles, used a sample-barcoded 5' primer plus a J-beta primer mix. Each CDR3 protein gets one entry after TCRdb re-called the 5' RACE reads with MiXCR. This sample has 800,000 to 1,000,000 distinct CDR3 sequences, with roughly 50% found just once. Sequenced: blood. These receptors originate from a man aged 30-40 years in good health.

The gene calls are TRBV4-3 and TRBJ2-3, with TRBD2 matching 8 bases. The CDR3 contains 14 residues. The ends lost 5 bases at V and 1 base at J; junction bases unmatched: 2. From germline, CDR1 is LGHNA and CDR2 YSLEER. CDR3: CASSGGLGTDTQYF. Here the CDR3 DNA reads TGCGCCAGCAGCGGGGGACTAGGCACAGATACGCAGTATTTT.

This chain connects TRBV27 to TRBJ2-1, with D hard to call. This CDR3 is 14 amino acids long. V was pared by 3 bases and J by 9 bases, with 15 bases between. CDR1 MNHEY and CDR2 SMNVEV come from the germline V gene (reference sequence). CDR3 bases: TGTGCCAGCAGTTTGGCCGGGTTGCAGGCTGAGCAGTTCTTC. Residues: CASSLAGLQAEQFF.

Regarding this clonotype: One junction end does not reproduce the germline sequence, and a read error may be involved. The chain links TRBV10-3 to TRBJ2-5, with a weak D call TRBD2 (5 bases). Germline V CDR1 and CDR2: ENHRY, SYGVKD. The CDR3 is 13 amino acids. The CDR3 coding sequence is TGTACCATTAGTGCGGTGAGGGAAGAGACCCAGTACTTC. Its translation is CTISAVREETQYF.

This clonotype appeared a few times. The chain recombines TRBV6-2 or TRBV6-3 with TRBJ1-4; TRBD1 aligns across 7 bases. V lost 4 bases and J lost 2; bases outside the gene matches: 1. CDR3 size: 14 residues. Germline-derived CDR1 and CDR2 are MNHEY and SVGEGT. The chain's CDR3 is CASSWGQTNEKLFF. The CDR3 DNA reads as TGTGCCAGCAGTTGGGGACAGACTAATGAAAAACTGTTTTTT.

The gene calls are TRBV28 and TRBJ2-1; D is unresolved. Germline CDR1 MDHEN, CDR2 SYDVKM. Between the trimmed V and J ends, which lost 6 bases and 5 bases, there was a span of 17 bases. The CDR3 extends over 15 amino acids. CDR3 nucleotides: TGTGCCAGCAGCCCTACACAGAATGCGCACAATGAGCAGTTCTTC. Its protein is CASSPTQNAHNEQFF.

This rearrangement joins TRBV4-2 to TRBJ2-1; D could derive from TRBD1 or TRBD2 (5 bases each). Trimming shortened V by 0 bases and J by 9 bases, and 18 bases separated the two germline ends. CDR3 length: 16 amino acids. The V gene's germline CDR1 is LGHNA and CDR2 YNFKEQ. The CDR3 loop is CASSQDPGGRGGEQFF. The CDR3 DNA follows: TGTGCCAGCAGCCAAGATCCTGGTGGCCGTGGGGGTGAGCAGTTCTTC.

This clonotype turned up a few times. J is TRBJ2-5 and V is TRBV18, with D possibly being TRBD2 (5 bases). The germline gives CDR1 KGHSH, CDR2 LQKENI. V was shortened by 2 bases and J by 0 bases, with 10 bases between the two germline ends. The CDR3 is 15 residues long. CDR3 protein: CASSPRLADQETQYF. CDR3 bases: TGTGCCAGCTCACCAAGGCTAGCCGACCAAGAGACCCAGTACTTC.

The rearrangement joins TRBV7-2 to TRBJ1-2; no firm D call. Germline V lookup: CDR1 SGHTA, CDR2 FQGNSA. This CDR3 spans 14 amino acids. The V and J ends lost 5 bases and 0 bases respectively, with 10 bases between them. Written as DNA, the CDR3 is TGTGCCAGCAGCCCAGCACCAACTAACTATGGCTACACCTTC. This gives the protein CASSPAPTNYGYTF. Full variable domain (rest looked up from reference TRBV7-2 and TRBJ1-2): GAGVSQSPSNKVTEKGKDVELRCDPISGHTALYWYRQSLGQGLEFLIYFQGNSAPDKSGLPSDRFSAERTGGSVSTLTIQRTQQEDSAVYLCASSPAPTNYGYTFGSGTRLTVV.

This clonotype was counted between two and nine times. The chain recombines TRBV9 with TRBJ2-7; the D is unclear. Germline CDR1 and CDR2: SGDLS and YYNGEE. The CDR3 runs to 14 residues. Deletions cut 0 bases from V and 2 bases from J, with 9 bases between. As DNA, the CDR3 is TGTGCCAGCAGCGTAGAAGTGGCGCCCTACGAGCAGTACTTC. This gives the protein CASSVEVAPYEQYF.

Here the CDR3 reads CASSQEAGTTYEQYF. CDR3 in DNA: TGTGCCAGCAGCCAAGAGGCAGGAACCACCTACGAGCAGTACTTC. The chain has TRBV3-1 and TRBJ2-7; D unclear. This CDR3 has 15 residues. Per the germline V gene, CDR1 is LGHDT and CDR2 is YNNKEL (reference sequence). The ends were cut back, 0 bases at V and 2 bases at J, with 11 bases in the middle.

The table lists this clonotype with many counts. The chain is built from TRBV5-1 and TRBJ2-7, with D maybe TRBD1 (6 bases). This CDR3 has 16 residues. Germline loops: CDR1 SGHRS, CDR2 YFSETQ. V gave up 4 bases and J gave up 0 bases, with 17 bases separating them. CDR3 sequence reads: CASSDRTGPGSYEQYF. As DNA, the CDR3 is TGCGCCAGCAGCGATCGTACAGGGCCGGGCTCCTACGAGCAGTACTTC.

CDR3 amino acids: CASSEERGVVSNEQFF. The CDR3 nucleotides are TGTGCCAGCAGTGAAGAGCGGGGGGTAGTGAGCAATGAGCAGTTCTTC. The rearrangement uses TRBV6-1 and TRBJ2-1, with TRBD2 matching over 9 bases. The length of the CDR3 is 16 residues. CDR1 is MNHNS, CDR2 SASEGT, per germline. V trimming: 1 base; J trimming: 6 bases; junction bases outside the gene matches: 7.

The chain joins TRBV20-1 to TRBJ1-5, with 7 bases identical to TRBD1. The V and J ends lost 5 bases and 4 bases, in that order; junction bases with no gene match: 11. CDR1 and CDR2 from the germline V gene are DFQATT and SNEGSKA (reference sequence). This CDR3 has 15 residues. The CDR3 DNA follows: TGCAGTGCTTCACCAGGGGGGGGAAGAAATCAGCCCCAGCATTTT. Residues: CSASPGGGRNQPQHF.

This clonotype was seen only a few times. At one end, the junction sequence differs from germline, possibly due to a read error. The chain joins TRBV3-1 to TRBJ1-2, with D perhaps TRBD1 (5 bases). In germline, CDR1 is LGHDT, CDR2 YNNKEL (reference sequence). This CDR3 region has 16 residues. In DNA form, the CDR3 reads TGTGCCAGCACCCAAACGTTAGGGGTGAAGGTCGCTGGCTACACCTTC. As protein: CASTQTLGVKVAGYTF.

This clonotype was detected a few times. V usage is TRBV5-6 and J usage is TRBJ2-3, with a tentative D call TRBD1 (6 bases). Trimming left V 5 bases short and J 3 bases short, with 10 bases between. This CDR3 has 13 amino acids. Per the germline V gene, CDR1 is SGHDT and CDR2 is YYEEEE. DNA of the CDR3: TGTGCCAGCAGGTGGGGGCAGACAGATACGCAGTATTTT. Translating gives CASRWGQTDTQYF.

The V call is TRBV20-1, the J call TRBJ1-4; D uncertain. The CDR3 has 15 amino acids. Germline V gives CDR1 DFQATT, CDR2 SNEGSKA (reference sequence). Deletions cut 0 bases from V and 4 bases from J, with 12 bases between. CDR3 in DNA: TGCAGTGCTAGAGATCCCCAGGCCAGTAATGAAAAACTGTTTTTT. Translation: CSARDPQASNEKLFF.

This clonotype has only one observation. A much larger clonotype is one base distant, so this may be a read error. This chain links TRBV4-3 with TRBJ2-3; TRBD1 aligns across 7 bases. The CDR3 has 14 residues. From germline, CDR1 is LGHNA and CDR2 YSLEER. CDR3 sequence (DNA): TGCGCCAGCAGCCAACTTACAGGGGAAGGTACGCGGTATTTT. Translation: CASSQLTGEGTRYF.

Points on this clonotype: A clone one base away is much larger, so this may be a read error. CDR3 residues: CSVGTGTPNEQYF. In DNA form, the CDR3 reads TGCAGCGTCGGGACAGGGACCCCCAATGAGCAGTACTTC. J is TRBJ2-7 and V is TRBV29-1; 9 bases align to TRBD1. This CDR3 has 13 amino acids. Looked up from germline, CDR1 is SQVTM and CDR2 is ANQGSEA. The junction had 10 bases not matched to a gene; V was cut back by 6 bases and J by 7 bases.

This clonotype has only one observation. V and J are TRBV20-1 and TRBJ2-5; 7 bases map to TRBD2. Germline V gene lookup returns CDR1 DFQATT and CDR2 SNEGSKA (reference sequence). The CDR3 length is 14 residues. Germline trimming cut 1 base from V and 3 bases from J; bases unmatched to any gene: 5. The CDR3 loop is CSARGSRGEETQYF. The CDR3 nucleotides read TGCAGTGCTAGAGGCTCTCGGGGGGAAGAGACCCAGTACTTC.

The rearrangement joins TRBV11-1 to TRBJ1-2; 10 bases match TRBD1. The CDR3 sequence is 17 residues long. Per germline, CDR1 SGHAT and CDR2 FQDESV (reference sequence). With 3 bases clipped from V and 6 bases from J, the junction kept 13 bases outside the gene matches. CDR3 in DNA: TGTGCCAGCAGCTTGGGCCTGAGGGGACAGGGGAAGGATGGCTACACCTTC. Its translation is CASSLGLRGQGKDGYTF.

This clonotype occurred a few times. This chain uses TRBV7-9 with TRBJ1-6, with D possibly being TRBD1 (6 bases). Germline V gene sequence: CDR1 SEHNR, CDR2 FQNEAQ (reference sequence). This CDR3 is 15 amino acids long. V lost 5 bases to trimming and J lost 7 bases, with 15 bases between them. The CDR3 sequence: CASSPQTGWNSPLHF. CDR3 sequence (DNA): TGTGCCAGCAGCCCCCAGACAGGTTGGAATTCACCCCTCCACTTT.

This sequence joins TRBV30 and TRBJ2-7; D might be TRBD1 or TRBD2, each matching 5 bases. This CDR3 spans 15 amino acids. Germline V gene sequence: CDR1 GTSNPN, CDR2 SVGIG (reference sequence). V was shortened by 5 bases and J by 3 bases, with 20 bases between the two germline ends. For the CDR3, the DNA is TGTGCCTGGTCAGACCTGGGGACGGGCCACTACGAGCAGTACTTC. It is translated as CAWSDLGTGHYEQYF.

A few counts support this clonotype. The chain is built from TRBV4-1 and TRBJ2-7; TRBD2 aligns across 7 bases. CDR1 is MGHRA, CDR2 YSYEKL, per germline. The CDR3 totals 15 residues. V lost 0 bases to trimming and J lost 6 bases; unmatched junction nucleotides: 8. Written as DNA, the CDR3 is TGCGCCAGCAGCCAAGATCCGCGGGGGTCCCGCGAGCAGTACTTC. Protein: CASSQDPRGSREQYF.

This clonotype showed up just a few times. J is TRBJ1-4 and V is TRBV6-5; TRBD1 matches at 7 bases. V dropped 5 bases and J dropped 5; count of bases not matched to a gene: 5. Germline V gene lookup returns CDR1 MNHEY and CDR2 SVGAGI. The CDR3 sequence is 14 residues long. DNA for the CDR3: TGTGCCAGCAGTCGGGACAGCTTGAATGAAAAACTGTTTTTT. It encodes CASSRDSLNEKLFF.

This clonotype appeared many times. Here the CDR3 DNA reads TGCGCCAGCAGCCAAGATGGGATATTTGGGTACGAGCAGTACTTC. Amino acids: CASSQDGIFGYEQYF. The chain carries TRBV4-3 and TRBJ2-7; D is unclear. The germline V gene has CDR1 LGHNA and CDR2 YSLEER. Trimming took off 0 bases at V and 4 bases at J, with 13 bases between the two ends. This CDR3 is built from 15 residues.

The chain employs TRBV5-1 and TRBJ1-1; 9 bases are shared with TRBD1. Germline-derived CDR1 and CDR2 are SGHRS and YFSETQ. CDR3 length: 18 residues. V gave up 0 bases and J gave up 2 bases; unmatched junction bases: 11. The CDR3 nucleotides read TGCGCCAGCAGCTTGGCACCACAGGGGGCTGGGGGAAACACTGAAGCTTTCTTT. Its protein is CASSLAPQGAGGNTEAFF.

V usage is TRBV7-6 and J usage is TRBJ1-1; 7 nucleotides line up with TRBD1. V shed 5 bases, J shed 7 bases, and the junction held 7 bases outside the gene matches. Germline CDR1 reads SGHVS; CDR2 reads FNYEAQ. The CDR3 covers 13 residues. The CDR3 protein is CASSLSTGFEAFF. As DNA, the CDR3 is TGTGCCAGCAGCCTATCGACAGGGTTTGAAGCTTTCTTT.